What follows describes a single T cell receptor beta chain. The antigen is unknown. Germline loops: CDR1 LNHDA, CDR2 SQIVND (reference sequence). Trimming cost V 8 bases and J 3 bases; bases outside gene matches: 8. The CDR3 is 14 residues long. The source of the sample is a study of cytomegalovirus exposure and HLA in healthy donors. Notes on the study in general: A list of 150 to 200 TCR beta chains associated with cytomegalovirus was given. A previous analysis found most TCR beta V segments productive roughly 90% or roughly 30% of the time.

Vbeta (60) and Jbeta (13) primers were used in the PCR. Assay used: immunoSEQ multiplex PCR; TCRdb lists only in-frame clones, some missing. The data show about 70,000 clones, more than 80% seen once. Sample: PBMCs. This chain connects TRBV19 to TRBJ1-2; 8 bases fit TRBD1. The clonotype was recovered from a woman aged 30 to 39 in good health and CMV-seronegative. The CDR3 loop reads CASGWTGSDYGYTF. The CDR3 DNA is TGTGCCAGTGGGTGGACAGGGTCCGACTATGGCTACACCTTC.